Listed here is a single T cell receptor (beta chain). Clones were read by immunoSEQ multiplex PCR, and TCRdb kept only the in-frame ones, dropping some. The table has a few hundred thousand clones, 88% seen once. The data stem from a study of blood T cell repertoires in COVID-19. Study-level information: Whether acute or convalescent, the COVID-19 samples came from the United States, Italy and Spain.

CDR1 is MGHRA, CDR2 YSYEKL, per germline. After removal of 1 base from V and 0 bases from J, the junction contained 6 bases not matched to a gene. The CDR3 is made up of 16 amino acids. Clinical history as reported by participants underpinned cohort assignment. The J gene is TRBJ2-7, the V gene TRBV4-1, with 7 nucleotides matching TRBD2. The receptor was isolated from a woman aged 18-29 years who had recovered from COVID-19. Sequenced input: PBMCs or T cells enriched from blood (not recorded which). The CDR3: CASSQGAGVNSYEQYF. Written as DNA, the CDR3 is TGCGCCAGCAGCCAAGGGGCGGGGGTCAACTCCTACGAGCAGTACTTC.